The 10 T cell receptor beta chains presented below share a single source sample, sequenced in a study of blood T cell repertoires in COVID-19. Clones were read by immunoSEQ multiplex PCR, and TCRdb kept only the in-frame ones, dropping some. The data show 250,000 or so clones, 80% to 90% seen once. The sequenced sample consisted of PBMCs or T cells enriched from blood (not recorded which). Receptors originate from a woman in her forties or fifties who had recovered from COVID-19.

CDR3 DNA sequence: TGTGCCAGCAGCTCTCGAGGGACCGGGGAGCTGTTTTTT. Its protein product is CASSSRGTGELFF. The chain links TRBV14 to TRBJ2-2; a possible D gene is TRBD2 (5 bases). The CDR3 extends over 13 amino acids. The germline gives CDR1 SGHDN, CDR2 FVKESK. Trimming stripped 5 bases from V and 5 bases from J, with 9 bases between.

The chain has TRBV11-2 and TRBJ1-2; D is ambiguous. The germline V gene encodes CDR1 SGHAT and CDR2 FQNNGV. Trimming left V 1 base short and J 7 bases short, with 7 bases between. The length of the CDR3 is 12 residues. CDR3 sequence reads: CASSLVISGYTF. In DNA form, the CDR3 reads TGTGCCAGCAGCTTAGTAATCTCTGGCTACACCTTC.

This chain uses TRBV24-1 with TRBJ2-5; weak D call: TRBD1 (5 bases). The germline V and J ends were trimmed by 0 bases and 5 bases, with 12 bases remaining between them. Germline V gives CDR1 KGHDR, CDR2 SFDVKD. The CDR3 spans 15 residues. The chain's CDR3 is CATSDLGASLETQYF. The CDR3 nucleotides read TGTGCCACCAGTGATTTGGGGGCTAGTTTGGAGACCCAGTACTTC.

The chain is built from TRBV6-5 and TRBJ1-1, with D perhaps matching TRBD1 (5 bases). CDR3 length equals 13 residues. In germline, CDR1 is MNHEY, CDR2 SVGAGI. Trimming left V 6 bases short and J 7 bases short, with 15 bases between. This chain's CDR3 is CASRLTVRGEAFF. Written as DNA, the CDR3 is TGTGCCAGCAGACTTACAGTTAGGGGTGAAGCTTTCTTT.

CDR3 nucleotide sequence: TGTGCCAGCACCCTCTCGACAGCAACCTACGAGCAGTACTTC. This sequence encodes CASTLSTATYEQYF. The chain is built from TRBV6-5 and TRBJ2-7; perhaps TRBD1 as D (5 bases). The CDR3 length is 14 residues. V was trimmed by 7 bases and J by 2 bases, leaving 15 bases between them. The germline V gene encodes CDR1 MNHEY and CDR2 SVGAGI.

The chain combines TRBV4-1 with TRBJ2-7; a possible D gene is TRBD1 (5 bases). Trimming took off 0 bases at V and 6 bases at J, with 12 bases between the two ends. Germline CDR1 MGHRA, CDR2 YSYEKL. The CDR3 length is 14 residues. The CDR3 sequence: CASSQDAQGFEQYF. The CDR3 coding sequence is TGCGCCAGCAGCCAAGATGCCCAGGGTTTCGAGCAGTACTTC.

V is TRBV23-1 and J is TRBJ2-3; possibly TRBD2 for D (5 bases). TRBV23-1 is an open reading frame, and its role is uncertain. V lost 8 bases and J lost 5, with 17 bases in between. The CDR3 has 14 amino acids. The CDR3 DNA reads as TGCGCCAGCCTTTCGGTGGAGGCAAAAGATACGCAGTATTTT. Residues: CASLSVEAKDTQYF.

J is TRBJ2-1 and V is TRBV7-9; D is possibly TRBD1 (6 bases). Germline CDR1 SEHNR, CDR2 FQNEAQ (reference sequence). The CDR3 has 16 residues. V dropped 4 bases and J dropped 1 base, with 14 bases sitting between them. The CDR3 region has the DNA TGTGCCAGCAGCTCAAGAAAAAGGGGGTCCTACAATGAGCAGTTCTTC. Translating gives CASSSRKRGSYNEQFF.

The rearrangement links TRBV10-3 to TRBJ2-5; perhaps TRBD2 as D (5 bases). CDR1 and CDR2 (germline): ENHRY, SYGVKD. V was cut by 6 bases and J by 4 bases, with 12 bases left in between. The length of the CDR3 is 13 residues. CDR3 DNA: TGTGCCATCAGCCGAGGGATGGGAGAGACCCAGTACTTC. Amino acid sequence: CAISRGMGETQYF.

CDR3 sequence (DNA): TGCGCCAGCAGCTGGTCTGGGACAGTTTCCTACGAGCAGTACTTC. This sequence encodes CASSWSGTVSYEQYF. The gene calls are TRBV5-1 and TRBJ2-7, with 7 bases identical to TRBD1. V gave up 3 bases and J gave up 1 base; unmatched junction bases: 7. CDR3 length: 15 residues. Germline CDR1 reads SGHRS; CDR2 reads YFSETQ.